Each of the 28 T cell receptor beta chains below was sequenced from the same sample in a study of read filtering for tumor transcriptome and immune sequencing. Molecular barcoded adaptors covering alpha/delta and beta/gamma chains were used on 400 ng RNA. One entry per CDR3 protein, called by TCRdb with MiXCR from the reads. The sample records about 38,000 distinct CDR3 sequences, 12% to 15% being singletons. Sequencing was done on a sample of a population of CD138-negative cells sorted from bone marrow. Receptors originate from a donor aged 40 or over with multiple myeloma.

This clonotype has a count of ten or more. A much larger clone lies a single base off, so this may be a read error. The V call is TRBV13, the J call TRBJ1-4, with 9 bases fitting TRBD1. The CDR3 consists of 16 residues. Per germline, CDR1 PRHDT and CDR2 FYEKMQ (reference sequence). CDR3 sequence reads: CASSFRTGEQDEKRFF. CDR3 nucleotide sequence: TGTGCCAGCAGCTTCCGGACAGGGGAGCAAGATGAAAAACGGTTTTTT.

In this sample, this clonotype turned up a few times. V gene TRBV7-9 combines with J gene TRBJ2-2; TRBD1 aligns across 7 bases. The CDR3 sequence is 16 residues long. The J segment lost 3 bases and the V segment lost 5 bases, leaving 9 bases of the junction unmatched. The V gene's germline CDR1 is SEHNR and CDR2 FQNEAQ (reference sequence). CDR3 protein: CASSTRGGIYTGELFF. CDR3 DNA sequence: TGTGCCAGCAGCACCCGAGGGGGCATCTACACCGGGGAGCTGTTTTTT.

This clonotype was observed a few times. The genes are TRBV21-1 and TRBJ2-1; TRBD2, the table's D call, was not compared with the DNA. TRBV21-1 is classified as a pseudogene. This CDR3 contains 15 residues. The CDR3 loop is CASSKASGRGYRRFF. The DNA of the CDR3 is TGTGCCAGCAGCAAAGCTAGCGGGAGAGGTTACCGACGGTTCTTC.

The table lists this clonotype with many counts. This chain joins TRBV28 and TRBJ2-7, with a weak D call TRBD2 (6 bases). Trimming shortened V by 5 bases and J by 0 bases, and 11 bases separated the two germline ends. CDR1 is MDHEN and CDR2 is SYDVKM in the germline V gene. The CDR3 is made up of 14 amino acids. CDR3 sequence reads: CASSVSGDSYEQYF. The CDR3 coding sequence is TGTGCCAGCAGTGTTAGCGGAGACTCCTACGAGCAGTACTTC.

This clonotype was counted only a few times. The chain couples TRBV19 to TRBJ2-1; 7 nucleotides match TRBD1. This CDR3 spans 14 amino acids. CDR1 and CDR2 (germline): LNHDA, SQIVND (reference sequence). J was trimmed by 4 bases and V by 10 bases; bases with no gene match: 10. The CDR3 reads CATSGRGQYNEQFF. CDR3 bases: TGTGCCACCTCAGGCCGGGGACAGTACAATGAGCAGTTCTTC.

This clonotype has a count of ten or more. A junction end diverges from the germline sequence, so it may reflect a read error. CDR3 in amino acids: CASCYSGIFPDTQYF. As DNA, the CDR3 is TGTGCCAGCTGTTACAGCGGGATATTCCCAGATACGCAGTATTTT. The chain recombines TRBV6-2 or TRBV6-3 with TRBJ2-3; 7 bases are shared with TRBD2. The germline V gene has CDR1 MNHEY and CDR2 SVGEGT. This CDR3 region has 15 residues.

Comment on this clonotype: This could be a read error, since a much larger clone is one nucleotide away. The chain joins TRBV20-1 to TRBJ2-7; a weak D match, TRBD2 (6 bases). CDR1 is DFQATT and CDR2 is SNEGSKA in the germline V gene (reference sequence). This CDR3 has 14 amino acids. CDR3 amino acids: CSAREAGRTYERYF. DNA of the CDR3: TGCAGTGCTAGAGAGGCAGGGAGGACCTACGAGCGGTACTTC.

The table lists this clonotype with a few counts. This chain joins TRBV24-1 and TRBJ2-1; 10 bases agree with TRBD1. CDR1 KGHDR and CDR2 SFDVKD come from the germline V gene. The CDR3 spans 17 residues. The V gene end was trimmed by 0 bases and the J gene end by 8 bases; junction bases not matched to a gene: 9. This CDR3 reads CATSDLRPGQGFDEQFF. CDR3 nucleotide sequence: TGTGCCACCAGTGATTTGAGACCGGGACAGGGGTTCGATGAGCAGTTCTTC.

This clonotype is labeled as medium-sized. The chain uses TRBV7-8 and TRBJ2-1; D is perhaps TRBD1 (6 bases). The V gene's germline CDR1 is SGHVS and CDR2 FQNEAQ. The CDR3 runs to 15 residues. Trimming stripped 0 bases from V and 9 bases from J, with 15 bases between. CDR3 bases: TGTGCCAGCAGCTTAGCAGTAGGGGGTGGAGGTGAGCAGTTCTTC. Its translation is CASSLAVGGGGEQFF.

There are many counts of this clonotype. This chain links TRBV6-2 or TRBV6-3 with TRBJ2-1; D is unclear. The germline gives CDR1 MNHEY, CDR2 SVGEGT. This CDR3 spans 13 amino acids. V was shortened by 2 bases and J by 5 bases, with 7 bases between the two germline ends. In nucleotides, the CDR3 is TGTGCCAGCAGTTACAAGGTCCACAATGAGCAGTTCTTC. It codes for CASSYKVHNEQFF.

In this sample, this clonotype turned up a few times. The V and J genes are TRBV2 and TRBJ2-3, with TRBD2 matching 9 bases. This CDR3 spans 15 amino acids. Germline trimming cut 7 bases from V and 3 bases from J; bases unmatched to any gene: 8. Germline V CDR1 and CDR2: SNHLY, FYNNEI. The CDR3 DNA is TGTGCCAGCACCCGCGGGAGGGGTTTTACAGATACGCAGTATTTT. It codes for CASTRGRGFTDTQYF. The full variable domain, completed using reference TRBV2 and TRBJ2-3, is EPEVTQTPSHQVTQMGQEVILRCVPISNHLYFYWYRQILGQKVEFLVSFYNNEISEKSEIFDDQFSVERPDGSNFTLKIRSTKLEDSAMYFCASTRGRGFTDTQYFGPGTRLTVL.

This clonotype appeared many times. The chain employs TRBV30 and TRBJ1-3; D is uncertain. The V end lost 7 bases, the J end lost 0 bases, and 10 bases lay between the germline ends. CDR1 GTSNPN and CDR2 SVGIG come from the germline V gene (reference sequence). The CDR3 is 13 amino acids. Here the CDR3 DNA reads TGTGCCTCACCGACAACCTCTGGAAACACCATATATTTT. Its protein is CASPTTSGNTIYF.

Ten or more counts support this clonotype. The chain is built from TRBV5-1 and TRBJ2-1, with unresolved D. V was trimmed by 7 bases and J by 0 bases, leaving 14 bases between them. Per the germline V gene, CDR1 is SGHRS and CDR2 is YFSETQ. The CDR3 length is 15 residues. Here the CDR3 DNA reads TGCGCCAGCCATGGCGGCGGCGACTCCTACAATGAGCAGTTCTTC. It is translated as CASHGGGDSYNEQFF.

The sample holds many counts of this clonotype. The chain has TRBV29-1 and TRBJ2-2; D is perhaps TRBD2 (5 bases). Germline V gene data show CDR1 as SQVTM and CDR2 as ANQGSEA. The CDR3 spans 13 residues. V gave up 6 bases and J gave up 7 bases, with 15 bases separating them. The CDR3 loop reads CSVFGVYGGELFF. The CDR3 coding sequence is TGCAGCGTCTTCGGGGTATATGGCGGGGAGCTGTTTTTT.

This clonotype was detected ten times or more. This chain connects TRBV7-2 to TRBJ2-1; possibly TRBD2 for D (5 bases). Trimming cost V 5 bases and J 0 bases, with 11 bases left between them. The V gene's germline CDR1 is SGHTA and CDR2 FQGNSA. The CDR3 is made up of 15 amino acids. The chain's CDR3 is CASSPPGFSYNEQFF. For the CDR3, the DNA is TGTGCCAGCAGCCCTCCGGGATTCTCCTACAATGAGCAGTTCTTC.

This clonotype was found a few times. The junction shows a germline mismatch at one end, possibly a read error. V usage is TRBV6-5 and J usage is TRBJ2-4, with 10 bases that match TRBD2. CDR1 is MNHEY, CDR2 SVGAGI, per germline. The CDR3 has 15 amino acids. The CDR3 loop is CASRGLAGAKSIQYF. The CDR3 nucleotides are TGTGCCAGCAGAGGGCTAGCGGGAGCCAAAAGCATTCAGTACTTC.

This clonotype was detected ten times or more. This chain connects TRBV6-4 to TRBJ2-1, with 9 bases matching TRBD1. The germline CDR1 and CDR2 sequences are MRHNA and SNTAGT. The CDR3 has 15 residues. With 5 bases clipped from V and 4 bases from J, the junction kept 6 bases outside the gene matches. The CDR3 loop is CASSSSGTGYNEQFF. CDR3 sequence (DNA): TGTGCCAGCAGTTCATCCGGGACAGGGTACAATGAGCAGTTCTTC.

With respect to this clonotype: Likely a read error: the CDR3 ends without its conserved phenylalanine or tryptophan. The chain links TRBV7-9 to TRBJ2-1, with 9 bases that match TRBD1. V trimming: 5 bases; J trimming: 3 bases; junction bases outside the gene matches: 8. The germline V gene has CDR1 SEHNR and CDR2 FQNEAQ (reference sequence). The CDR3 loop spans 16 amino acids. The CDR3 region has the DNA TGTGCCAGCAGCACCACAGGGGGCCGCGTCTACAATGAGCAGTTCCTC. It translates to CASSTTGGRVYNEQFL.

Many counts were recorded for this clonotype. CDR3 loop: CSAGRPRGAAYNEQFF. The CDR3 coding sequence is TGCAGTGCTGGGCGTCCCAGGGGCGCAGCCTACAATGAGCAGTTCTTC. J is TRBJ2-1 and V is TRBV20-1, with D tentatively TRBD1 (6 bases). Germline CDR1 reads DFQATT; CDR2 reads SNEGSKA (reference sequence). The CDR3 has 16 residues. Trimming pared 5 bases from V and 2 bases from J, leaving 19 bases between.

The table lists this clonotype with many counts. This chain connects TRBV5-1 to TRBJ1-4, with 7 bases lining up with TRBD1. The ends lost 3 bases at V and 8 bases at J; junction bases unmatched: 10. The CDR3 loop spans 15 amino acids. Germline-derived CDR1 and CDR2 are SGHRS and YFSETQ. DNA of the CDR3: TGCGCCAGCAGCTCCGACCCGGACAGGCCCGAAAAACTGTTTTTT. Protein sequence: CASSSDPDRPEKLFF.

Only a few counts were recorded for this clonotype. A clone one base away is much larger, so this may be a read error. This sequence joins TRBV18 and TRBJ2-3; D might be TRBD1 (5 bases). The J call is doubtful: the DNA matches TRBJ1-5 better. Germline V gene sequence: CDR1 KGHSH, CDR2 LQKENI. The CDR3 extends over 15 amino acids. CDR3 loop: CASSLAKTDTDTQHF. CDR3 DNA sequence: TGTGCCAGCTCACTCGCCAAGACGGACACAGATACGCAGCATTTT.

Concerning this clonotype itself: One base away lies a much larger clone, so this may be a sequencing read error. The chain is built from TRBV6-5 and TRBJ2-2, with 7 bases identical to TRBD2. CDR1 is MNHEY and CDR2 is SVGAGI in the germline V gene. The CDR3 is 8 residues long. The CDR3 region has the DNA TGTGGCGGCGGGGGGCTGTTTTTT. It encodes CGGGGLFF.

Regarding this clonotype: It is likely a read error: a sequence one base away is far more abundant. No conserved phenylalanine or tryptophan is present at the end of the CDR3, so a read error is the likely explanation. The chain employs TRBV7-7 and TRBJ2-7; D gene uncertain. The CDR3 has 12 residues. V dropped 1 base and J dropped 5 bases, with 6 bases sitting between them. From germline, CDR1 is SSHAT and CDR2 FNYEAQ (reference sequence). CDR3 nucleotide sequence: TGTGCCAGCAGCTTAGTTGGGGACGAGCAGTACTTG. This codes for CASSLVGDEQYL.

By sample fraction, this clonotype is large. The chain uses TRBV28 and TRBJ2-1; 7 bases are shared with TRBD2. The V gene end was trimmed by 7 bases and the J gene end by 0 bases; junction bases not matched to a gene: 3. This CDR3 contains 14 residues. Germline-derived CDR1 and CDR2 are MDHEN and SYDVKM. The CDR3 DNA sequence: TGTGCCAGCACGTCGGGAGGCTCCTACAATGAGCAGTTCTTC. It translates to CASTSGGSYNEQFF.

The chain combines TRBV5-4 with TRBJ2-3; 12 bases match TRBD1. Looked up from germline, CDR1 is SGHNT and CDR2 is YYREEE (reference sequence). CDR3 length: 15 amino acids. The trim removed 3 bases at V and 8 bases at J, leaving 7 bases unmatched. This chain's CDR3 is CASSSRDRGPGTQYF. CDR3 in DNA: TGTGCCAGCAGCTCCCGGGACAGGGGGCCGGGTACGCAGTATTTT.

This clonotype has only a few counts. The CDR3 DNA reads as TGTGCCAGCAGCCGTACCCGGATGTTCTCTGGGGCCAACGTCCTGACTTTC. Translation: CASSRTRMFSGANVLTF. The rearrangement uses TRBV11-2 and TRBJ2-6; D uncertain. Germline CDR1 reads SGHAT; CDR2 reads FQNNGV. The V end lost 5 bases, the J end lost 0 bases, and 14 bases lay between the germline ends. The CDR3 contains 17 residues.

In this sample, this clonotype turned up a few times. The V call is TRBV5-1, the J call TRBJ2-2; D possibly corresponds to TRBD2 (5 bases). Germline assignment: CDR1 SGHRS and CDR2 YFSETQ. This CDR3 is built from 14 residues. Trimming removed 2 bases at V and 4 bases at J, with 9 bases between. In DNA form, the CDR3 reads TGCGCCAGCAGCTTCCGGACTGGCACCGGGGAGCTGTTTTTT. As protein: CASSFRTGTGELFF.

This clonotype was found many times. The chain employs TRBV7-9 and TRBJ1-3, with TRBD1 as a possible D gene (5 bases). The CDR3 is 14 residues long. Trimming left V 3 bases short and J 0 bases short, with 6 bases between. CDR1 and CDR2 (germline): SEHNR, FQNEAQ (reference sequence). This chain's CDR3 is CASSFGGSGNTIYF. The CDR3, as DNA: TGTGCCAGCAGCTTTGGGGGCTCTGGAAACACCATATATTTT.